The present entry profiles one TCR beta chain with its context. The sample belongs to a study of beta chain features in type 1 diabetes. There are 13 residues in the CDR3. Deletions cut 4 bases from V and 1 base from J, with 10 bases between. Looked up from germline, CDR1 is GTSNPN and CDR2 is SVGIG (reference sequence). Reverse transcription of all isolated RNA meant that expressed TCRB transcripts were sequenced. Libraries were prepared by immunoSEQ multiplex PCR; TCRdb keeps only in-frame clonotypes and omits some of them. This sample has hundreds of thousands of clones, with around 65% found just once.

The rearrangement joins TRBV30 to TRBJ1-1; perhaps TRBD1 as D (5 bases). Material: naive CD4+ T cells from blood. This clonotype was obtained from a man aged 30 to 45 in good health. The CDR3 spells CAWKQGTNTEAFF. The CDR3 bases are TGTGCCTGGAAGCAGGGCACGAACACTGAAGCTTTCTTT.